This section outlines one T cell receptor beta chain sequence together with its context. The data derive from a study of blood T cell repertoires in COVID-19. Study at large: Material from acute and convalescent COVID-19 was sourced from the United States, Italy and Spain. PBMCs, B-cell-depleted T cells, or T cells provided the cDNA or gDNA that made up the material.

The data were produced by immunoSEQ multiplex PCR, yet TCRdb's version contains in-frame clones alone and is incomplete. The table lists roughly 100,000 clones, roughly 89% of them singletons. CDR3 length: 15 residues. The trim removed 2 bases at V and 6 bases at J, leaving 10 bases unmatched. Germline V gives CDR1 MNHNS, CDR2 SASEGT. Seattle patients were enrolled during active infection and followed longitudinally. Sequenced sample: peripheral blood. This TCR came from a human donor with COVID-19, enrolled during active disease. The donor label of this sample is uncertain. The chain is built from TRBV6-1 and TRBJ2-7; 7 bases fit TRBD2. The CDR3 nucleotides read TGTGCCAGCAGTGAACTGGGGAGGGTTGGGTCCGAGCAGTACTTC. This gives the protein CASSELGRVGSEQYF.